A single sample gave rise to the 30 T cell receptor beta chains below, sequenced in a study of Ad26.COV2.S vaccination and SARS-CoV-2 variants. The assay was immunoSEQ multiplex PCR, and TCRdb's table has in-frame clones only and misses some. The repertoire holds some 340,000 clones, with about 82% as singletons. Indicated treatment: around 19 received Ad26.COV2.S at low or high dose, single or two shots; 5 received placebo; per-sample allocation not given. Collection of the samples took place on day 63 after the first injection of vaccine or placebo. This material consisted of peripheral blood, taken in a trial of Ad26.COV2.S vaccine versus placebo. The receptors derive from a person between 18 and 65 years old who received the Ad26.COV2.S COVID-19 vaccine or a placebo.

The chain couples TRBV6-5 to TRBJ1-3; perhaps TRBD1 as D (6 bases). Germline V gives CDR1 MNHEY, CDR2 SVGAGI. CDR3 length: 14 amino acids. V was clipped by 9 bases and J by 4 bases, with 16 bases between them. CDR3 nucleotides: TGTGCCAGTCTAAAAGGGGGATCCGGAAACACCATATATTTT. Its protein product is CASLKGGSGNTIYF.

This chain connects TRBV16 to TRBJ1-2; D unclear. The germline V gene encodes CDR1 KGHSY and CDR2 FQNENV. This CDR3 has 13 amino acids. The germline V and J ends were trimmed by 0 bases and 6 bases, with 8 bases remaining between them. DNA of the CDR3: TGTGCCAGCAGCCAATCGATCGGGGATGGCTACACCTTC. Its translation is CASSQSIGDGYTF.

The chain recombines TRBV5-1 with TRBJ2-5; D gene ambiguous. The CDR3 loop spans 13 amino acids. Trimming took off 4 bases at V and 4 bases at J, with 11 bases between the two ends. The germline gives CDR1 SGHRS, CDR2 YFSETQ. The CDR3 here is CASSPGYGETQYF. The CDR3 region has the DNA TGCGCCAGCAGCCCTGGGTATGGAGAGACCCAGTACTTC.

The chain employs TRBV28 and TRBJ1-1, with D unclear. The CDR3 runs to 13 residues. V was clipped by 3 bases and J by 1 base, with 6 bases between them. The germline CDR1 and CDR2 sequences are MDHEN and SYDVKM. Written as DNA, the CDR3 is TGTGCCAGCAGTTTTCGACGGAACACTGAAGCTTTCTTT. Translation: CASSFRRNTEAFF.

The V and J genes are TRBV9 and TRBJ2-1; D is unclear. The CDR3 totals 14 residues. Germline V gene data show CDR1 as SGDLS and CDR2 as YYNGEE. The germline V and J ends were trimmed by 3 bases and 8 bases, with 15 bases remaining between them. CDR3 sequence: CASSAGPKIDEQFF. CDR3 bases: TGTGCCAGCAGCGCGGGTCCGAAGATTGATGAGCAGTTCTTC.

V and J are TRBV19 and TRBJ1-5; unclear D gene. Trimming left V 1 base short and J 2 bases short, with 9 bases between. The CDR3 contains 15 residues. Germline V lookup: CDR1 LNHDA, CDR2 SQIVND (reference sequence). CDR3 residues: CASSIVDAGNQPQHF. The DNA for the CDR3 is TGTGCCAGTAGTATAGTCGACGCGGGCAATCAGCCCCAGCATTTT.

As regards this clone: At one of its ends the junction is not consistent with the germline gene, which may arise from a read error. The gene calls are TRBV5-6 and TRBJ1-3; a possible D gene is TRBD1 (5 bases). The CDR3 spans 12 residues. CDR1 and CDR2 from the germline V gene are SGHDT and YYEEEE. The CDR3 sequence: CASSPQGTTIYF. DNA for the CDR3: TGTGCCAGCAGCCCCCAGGGAACCACCATATATTTT.

The rearrangement links TRBV10-3 to TRBJ1-2; a weak D match, TRBD1 (6 bases). The V end was cut by 3 bases, the J end by 6 bases, with 14 bases between. CDR1 and CDR2 from the germline V gene are ENHRY and SYGVKD. This CDR3 spans 14 amino acids. Written as DNA, the CDR3 is TGTGCCATCAGTGAACTGCTGACAGGAGATGGCTACACCTTC. Its protein is CAISELLTGDGYTF.

CDR3 DNA sequence: TGTGCCAGCAGTTCGCCTTTGTACGAGCAGTACTTC. Translated: CASSSPLYEQYF. The chain has TRBV6-5 and TRBJ2-7, with unresolved D. CDR1 is MNHEY and CDR2 is SVGAGI in the germline V gene. This CDR3 is 12 amino acids long. The V gene lost 4 bases and the J gene lost 4 bases, with 8 bases spanning the gap.

The CDR3 nucleotides read TGTGCCAGCAGCGTAGGCTGGGGAAAAGAAGAGACCCAGTACTTC. This gives the protein CASSVGWGKEETQYF. This sequence joins TRBV9 and TRBJ2-5; D gene ambiguous. Trimming removed 0 bases at V and 3 bases at J, with 12 bases between. This CDR3 comprises 15 residues. Germline loops: CDR1 SGDLS, CDR2 YYNGEE.

This chain joins TRBV11-1 and TRBJ2-4; TRBD2 is a possible D gene (5 bases). Germline CDR1 and CDR2: SGHAT and FQDESV (reference sequence). V gave up 5 bases and J gave up 5 bases, with 10 bases separating them. CDR3 size: 13 residues. The CDR3 nucleotides read TGTGCCAGCAGCCCCGGGATGGAAAACATTCAGTACTTC. Protein product: CASSPGMENIQYF.

CDR3 DNA: TGTGCCAGCAGCCAAGTTTCTCAGTCAACTAATGAAAAACTGTTTTTT. This gives the protein CASSQVSQSTNEKLFF. This chain connects TRBV14 to TRBJ1-4; no clear D gene. CDR1 is SGHDN and CDR2 is FVKESK in the germline V gene. V was shortened by 1 base and J by 0 bases, with 9 bases between the two germline ends. There are 16 residues in the CDR3.

The rearrangement uses TRBV3-1 (or the pseudogene TRBV3-2) and TRBJ2-5; 9 bases match TRBD2. CDR3 size: 16 residues. Germline V gene data show CDR1 as LGHDT and CDR2 as YNNKEL (reference sequence). V lost 5 bases to trimming and J lost 5 bases; unmatched junction nucleotides: 12. The CDR3 region has the DNA TGTGCCAGCAGCGACCACGTGCGGGGGGGCCGGGAGACCCAGTACTTC. This gives the protein CASSDHVRGGRETQYF.

This chain connects TRBV19 to TRBJ1-1, with TRBD1 as a possible D gene (5 bases). Trimming removed 7 bases from V and 2 bases from J, with 17 bases in between. Germline V gene lookup returns CDR1 LNHDA and CDR2 SQIVND (reference sequence). The CDR3 loop spans 15 amino acids. The CDR3 protein is CASIRGGGPNTEAFF. The CDR3 nucleotides read TGTGCCAGTATAAGGGGCGGTGGTCCTAACACTGAAGCTTTCTTT.

This clone was counted a few times. V and J are TRBV7-2 and TRBJ1-1; D unclear. Trimming removed 4 bases at V and 1 base at J, with 10 bases between. This CDR3 has 14 residues. Germline values: CDR1 SGHTA, CDR2 FQGNSA. CDR3 residues: CASSSLWGNTEAFF. CDR3 DNA sequence: TGTGCCAGCAGCTCCCTTTGGGGGAACACTGAAGCTTTCTTT.

CDR3 in DNA: TGTGCCAGCAGCCTTCTAGCGAGTCGAAACATTCAGTACTTC. Protein: CASSLLASRNIQYF. V gene TRBV7-2 combines with J gene TRBJ2-4; D is possibly TRBD2 (6 bases). Germline V CDR1 and CDR2: SGHTA, FQGNSA. Trimming removed 5 bases at V and 6 bases at J, with 14 bases between. The CDR3 is 14 amino acids.

CDR3 loop: CASSIGTSGFETQYF. CDR3 nucleotide sequence: TGTGCCAGTAGTATAGGGACTAGCGGCTTCGAGACCCAGTACTTC. The chain recombines TRBV19 with TRBJ2-5; 10 bases map to TRBD2. Germline trimming cut 1 base from V and 5 bases from J; bases unmatched to any gene: 4. This CDR3 contains 15 residues. Looked up from germline, CDR1 is LNHDA and CDR2 is SQIVND (reference sequence).

The chain joins TRBV2 to TRBJ1-5; no clear D gene. The CDR3 has 13 amino acids. Germline lookup yields CDR1 SNHLY and CDR2 FYNNEI. Trimming pared 7 bases from V and 4 bases from J, leaving 11 bases between. The CDR3 DNA reads TGTGCCAGCACTTCGGACTGGAATCAGCCCCAGCATTTT. Residues: CASTSDWNQPQHF.

This chain joins TRBV7-3 and TRBJ2-1, with TRBD2 matching 11 bases. Germline V lookup: CDR1 SGHTA, CDR2 FQGTGA. Trimming removed 5 bases from V and 8 bases from J; junction bases left unmatched: 5. This CDR3 is built from 14 residues. The CDR3 spells CASSPSGGPYEQFF. CDR3 nucleotide sequence: TGTGCCAGCAGCCCTAGCGGGGGGCCCTATGAGCAGTTCTTC.

The chain combines TRBV28 with TRBJ1-1; D not resolved. CDR1 and CDR2 (germline): MDHEN, SYDVKM. V was shortened by 4 bases and J by 4 bases, with 16 bases between the two germline ends. The CDR3 sequence is 15 residues long. In DNA form, the CDR3 reads TGTGCCAGCAGTTCTACGTCGTTCAAGGGCACTGAAGCTTTCTTT. Translated: CASSSTSFKGTEAFF. Full variable domain (outside the CDR3, taken from reference TRBV28 and TRBJ1-1): DVKVTQSSRYLVKRTGEKVFLECVQDMDHENMFWYRQDPGLGLRLIYFSYDVKMKEKGDIPEGYSVSREKKERFSLILESASTNQTSMYLCASSSTSFKGTEAFFGQGTRLTVV.

The rearrangement uses TRBV5-1 and TRBJ1-5; the D gene is possibly TRBD1 (6 bases). This CDR3 is 15 amino acids long. With 4 bases removed from V and 2 bases from J, the gap between germline ends came to 13 bases. The germline V gene has CDR1 SGHRS and CDR2 YFSETQ. The CDR3 loop is CASSPQGTGNQPQHF. The CDR3 DNA reads TGCGCCAGCAGCCCACAGGGTACGGGCAATCAGCCCCAGCATTTT.

The gene calls are TRBV28 and TRBJ2-2, with D hard to call. V was cut by 6 bases and J by 1 base, with 15 bases left in between. Germline V gene data show CDR1 as MDHEN and CDR2 as SYDVKM. This CDR3 has 16 amino acids. CDR3 nucleotide sequence: TGTGCCAGCAGGCGGACGGTTCGTGAGAACACCGGGGAGCTGTTTTTT. Translating gives CASRRTVRENTGELFF.

This chain joins TRBV4-1 and TRBJ2-7; D call uncertain. The germline CDR1 and CDR2 sequences are MGHRA and YSYEKL. V was shortened by 2 bases and J by 4 bases, with 9 bases between the two germline ends. The CDR3 is 13 amino acids. CDR3 nucleotide sequence: TGCGCCAGCAGCCAAATTGTAAATTACGAGCAGTACTTC. Its translation is CASSQIVNYEQYF.

The rearrangement links TRBV7-9 to TRBJ1-2, with 7 positions matching TRBD1. CDR3 length: 14 residues. V gave up 1 base and J gave up 4 bases; unmatched junction bases: 3. Germline V CDR1 and CDR2: SEHNR, FQNEAQ (reference sequence). CDR3 amino acids: CASSLGDRSYGYTF. The DNA for the CDR3 is TGTGCCAGCAGCTTAGGGGACAGATCCTATGGCTACACCTTC.

The V and J genes are TRBV6-5 and TRBJ1-2, with 10 bases aligning to TRBD1. Unmatched junction bases numbered 6, after V lost 6 bases and J lost 2 bases. This CDR3 has 15 amino acids. Per germline, CDR1 MNHEY and CDR2 SVGAGI. CDR3 nucleotide sequence: TGTGCCAGCAGCCGGGACAGGGGCAGGAACTATGGCTACACCTTC. Its protein is CASSRDRGRNYGYTF.

CDR3 amino acids: CASSLDTKGMGTEAFF. DNA for the CDR3: TGTGCCAGCAGCTTAGATACGAAGGGGATGGGGACTGAAGCTTTCTTT. The rearrangement uses TRBV11-3 and TRBJ1-1, with a weak D call TRBD1 (5 bases). CDR1 and CDR2 (germline): SGHNT, YENEEA. CDR3 length: 16 residues. V shed 0 bases and J shed 5 bases, with 16 bases lying between them.

This sequence joins TRBV5-1 and TRBJ2-1; perhaps D is TRBD1 or TRBD2 (5 bases each). Trimming removed 6 bases at V and 6 bases at J, with 19 bases between. Looked up from germline, CDR1 is SGHRS and CDR2 is YFSETQ. The CDR3 covers 15 residues. CDR3 region: CASMVAEGRSNEQFF. CDR3 nucleotide sequence: TGCGCCAGCATGGTGGCCGAGGGGCGCAGCAATGAGCAGTTCTTC.

The J gene is TRBJ2-1, the V gene TRBV5-1; TRBD2 matches 9 bases. After removal of 3 bases from V and 5 bases from J, the junction contained 12 bases not matched to a gene. Germline-derived CDR1 and CDR2 are SGHRS and YFSETQ. The CDR3 has 17 amino acids. DNA of the CDR3: TGCGCCAGCAGCTCAGAAGGTCTAGCGGGGTTCGACAATGAGCAGTTCTTC. Translation gives CASSSEGLAGFDNEQFF.

The J gene is TRBJ1-6, the V gene TRBV9; D is unclear. CDR3 size: 14 residues. Germline CDR1 SGDLS, CDR2 YYNGEE. V was pared by 0 bases and J by 7 bases, with 8 bases between. The CDR3 loop is CASSVEQKNSPLHF. In DNA, the CDR3 is TGTGCCAGCAGCGTAGAACAGAAAAATTCACCCCTCCACTTT.

The chain carries TRBV7-5 and TRBJ2-1; the table's D call, TRBD1, has no DNA check behind it. TRBV7-5 is termed a pseudogene. CDR3 size: 18 residues. The DNA for the CDR3 is TGTGTCAGATTGACCTCTCTCCGGACAGTGGACCTCTACAATGAGCAGTTCTTC. Translation: CVRLTSLRTVDLYNEQFF.